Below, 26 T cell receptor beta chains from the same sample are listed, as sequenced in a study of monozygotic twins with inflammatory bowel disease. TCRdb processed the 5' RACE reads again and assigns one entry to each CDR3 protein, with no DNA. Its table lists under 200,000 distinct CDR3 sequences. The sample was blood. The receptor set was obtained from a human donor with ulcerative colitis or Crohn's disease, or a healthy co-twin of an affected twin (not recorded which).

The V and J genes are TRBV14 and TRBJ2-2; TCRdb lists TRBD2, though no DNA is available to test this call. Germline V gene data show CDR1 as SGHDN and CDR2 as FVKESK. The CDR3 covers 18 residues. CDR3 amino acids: CASSQDLAGGPSTGELFF.

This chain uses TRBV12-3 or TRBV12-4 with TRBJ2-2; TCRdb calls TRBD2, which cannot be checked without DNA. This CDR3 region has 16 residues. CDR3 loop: CASSPLAGGNTGELFF.

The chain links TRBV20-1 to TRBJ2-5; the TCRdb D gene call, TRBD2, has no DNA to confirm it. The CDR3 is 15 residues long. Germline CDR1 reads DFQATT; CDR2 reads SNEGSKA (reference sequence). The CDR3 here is CSARDWTSGRETQYF.

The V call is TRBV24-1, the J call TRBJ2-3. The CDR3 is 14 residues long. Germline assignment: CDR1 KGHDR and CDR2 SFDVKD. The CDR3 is CATRSRLSTDTQYF.

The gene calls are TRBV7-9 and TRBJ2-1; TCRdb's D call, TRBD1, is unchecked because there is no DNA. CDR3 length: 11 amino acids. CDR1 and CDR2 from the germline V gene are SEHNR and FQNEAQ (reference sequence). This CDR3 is CGTGGGDEQFF.

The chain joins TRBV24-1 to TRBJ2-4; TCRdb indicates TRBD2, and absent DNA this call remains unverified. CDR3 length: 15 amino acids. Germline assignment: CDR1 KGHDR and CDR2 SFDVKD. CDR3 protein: CATSDPDGTANIQYF.

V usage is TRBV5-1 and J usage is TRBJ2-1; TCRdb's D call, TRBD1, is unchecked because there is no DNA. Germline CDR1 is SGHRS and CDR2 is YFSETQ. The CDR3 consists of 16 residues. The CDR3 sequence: CASSLVSQVVYNEQFF.

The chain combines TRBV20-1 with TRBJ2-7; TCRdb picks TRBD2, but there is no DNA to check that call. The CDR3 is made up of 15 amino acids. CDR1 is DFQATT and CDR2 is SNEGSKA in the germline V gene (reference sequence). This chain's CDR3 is CSARAENLELSPQYF.

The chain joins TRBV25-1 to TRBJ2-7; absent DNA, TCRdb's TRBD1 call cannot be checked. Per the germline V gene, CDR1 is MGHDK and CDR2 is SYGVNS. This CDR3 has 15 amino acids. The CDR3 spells CASSERGGSSYEQYF.

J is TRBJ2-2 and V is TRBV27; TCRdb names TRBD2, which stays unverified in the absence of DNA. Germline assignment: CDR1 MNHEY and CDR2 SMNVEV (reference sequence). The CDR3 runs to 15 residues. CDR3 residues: CASSLSWRWTGELFF.

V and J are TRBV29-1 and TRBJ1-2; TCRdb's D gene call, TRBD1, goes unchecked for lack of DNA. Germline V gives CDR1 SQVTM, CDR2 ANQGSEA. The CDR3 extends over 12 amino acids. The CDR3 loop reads CSVDGTNYGYTF.

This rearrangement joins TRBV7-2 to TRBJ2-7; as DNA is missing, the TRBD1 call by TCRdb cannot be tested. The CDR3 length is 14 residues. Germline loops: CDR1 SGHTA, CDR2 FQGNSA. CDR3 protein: CASSLVGQDYEQYF.

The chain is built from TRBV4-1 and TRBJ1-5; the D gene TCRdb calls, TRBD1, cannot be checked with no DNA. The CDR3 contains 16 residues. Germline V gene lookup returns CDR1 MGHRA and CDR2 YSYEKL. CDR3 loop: CASSQRGGDSNQPQHF.

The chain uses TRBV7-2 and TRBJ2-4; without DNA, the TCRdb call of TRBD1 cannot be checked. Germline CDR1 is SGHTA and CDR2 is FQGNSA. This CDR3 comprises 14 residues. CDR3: CASSFRGTKNIQYF. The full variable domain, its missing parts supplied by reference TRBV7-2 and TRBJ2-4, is GAGVSQSPSNKVTEKGKDVELRCDPISGHTALYWYRQSLGQGLEFLIYFQGNSAPDKSGLPSDRFSAERTGGSVSTLTIQRTQQEDSAVYLCASSFRGTKNIQYFGAGTRLSVL.

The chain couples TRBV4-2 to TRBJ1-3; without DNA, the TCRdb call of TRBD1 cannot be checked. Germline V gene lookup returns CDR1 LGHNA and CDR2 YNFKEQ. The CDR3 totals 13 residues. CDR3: CASRGASGNTIYF.

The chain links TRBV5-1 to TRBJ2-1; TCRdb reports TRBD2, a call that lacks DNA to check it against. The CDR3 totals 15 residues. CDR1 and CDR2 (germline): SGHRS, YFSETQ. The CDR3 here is CASSSSGAGYNEQFF.

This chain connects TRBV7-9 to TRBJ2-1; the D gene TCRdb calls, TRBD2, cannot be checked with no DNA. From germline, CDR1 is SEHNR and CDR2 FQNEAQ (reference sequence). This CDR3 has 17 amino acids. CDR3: CASSSSRTQAPTNEQFF. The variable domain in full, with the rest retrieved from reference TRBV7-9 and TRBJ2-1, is DTGVSQNPRHKITKRGQNVTFRCDPISEHNRLYWYRQTLGQGPEFLTYFQNEAQLEKSRLLSDRFSAERPKGSFSTLEIQRTEQGDSAMYLCASSSSRTQAPTNEQFFGPGTRLTVL.

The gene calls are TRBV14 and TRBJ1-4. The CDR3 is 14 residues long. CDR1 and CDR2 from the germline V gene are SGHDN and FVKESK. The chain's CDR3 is CASSQKTHDEKLFF.

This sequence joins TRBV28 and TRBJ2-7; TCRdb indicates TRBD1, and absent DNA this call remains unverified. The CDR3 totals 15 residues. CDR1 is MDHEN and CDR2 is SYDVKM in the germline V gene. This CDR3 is CASIGGGTGSYEQYF.

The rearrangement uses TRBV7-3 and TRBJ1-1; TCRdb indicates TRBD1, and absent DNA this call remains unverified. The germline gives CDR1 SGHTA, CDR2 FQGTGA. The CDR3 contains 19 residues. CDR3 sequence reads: CASSLNPGQGASKNTEAFF.

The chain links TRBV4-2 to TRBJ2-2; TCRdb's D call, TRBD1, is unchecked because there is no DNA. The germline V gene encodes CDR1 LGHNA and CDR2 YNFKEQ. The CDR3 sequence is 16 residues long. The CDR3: CASSHGRDSNTGELFF.

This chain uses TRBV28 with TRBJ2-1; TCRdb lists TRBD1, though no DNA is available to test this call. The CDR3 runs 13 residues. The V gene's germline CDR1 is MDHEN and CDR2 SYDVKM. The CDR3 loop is CASDYRATGEQFF.

CDR3 in amino acids: CASSPKGFGLAGLRDTGELFF. This chain uses TRBV11-2 with TRBJ2-2; TCRdb gives TRBD2 as the D gene, but with no DNA this cannot be confirmed. The germline CDR1 and CDR2 sequences are SGHAT and FQNNGV. This CDR3 is 21 amino acids long.

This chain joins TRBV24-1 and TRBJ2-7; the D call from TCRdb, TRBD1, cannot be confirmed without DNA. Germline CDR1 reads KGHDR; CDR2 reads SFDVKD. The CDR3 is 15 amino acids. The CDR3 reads CATSDLVGGGYEQYF.

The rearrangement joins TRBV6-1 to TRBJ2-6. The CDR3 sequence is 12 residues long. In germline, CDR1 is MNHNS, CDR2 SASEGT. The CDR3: CASSIGVNVLTF.

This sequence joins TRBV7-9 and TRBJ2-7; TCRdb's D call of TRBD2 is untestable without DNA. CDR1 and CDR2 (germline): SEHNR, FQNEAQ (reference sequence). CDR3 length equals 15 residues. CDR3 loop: CASSLVEGLYYEQYF.